The TCR beta chain described here comes from a study of cytomegalovirus exposure and HLA in healthy donors. Overall study: Some 80 million unique TCR sequences came from HLA-typed donors in an early release. Overall study findings and caveats: The study dropped some indistinguishable V segments, TRBV6-2 and TRBV6-3 among them. Highly shared variants forming one cluster were likely a sequencing artifact.

Note on this clone: What it recognizes is unknown. Other DNA sequences of this sample code for an identical CDR3.

The study ran its PCR with 60 Vbeta and 13 Jbeta primers. Assay: immunoSEQ multiplex PCR; the TCRdb copy retains only in-frame clones and omits some. The sample yields about 180,000 clones, around 75% seen once. V gave up 6 bases and J gave up 6 bases, with 7 bases separating them. This CDR3 has 10 amino acids. Per germline, CDR1 DFQATT and CDR2 SNEGSKA (reference sequence). The material sequenced was PBMCs. The chain combines TRBV20-1 with TRBJ2-3; D gene unclear. This TCR came from a male donor in good health and CMV-seronegative. CDR3 nucleotide sequence: TGCAGTGCCCGCCGGGATACGCAGTATTTT. This sequence encodes CSARRDTQYF.